This T cell receptor beta chain was found in a study of CD8 T cells in Susac syndrome (dated 2019 in TCRdb). Regarding the complete study: Among the Susac syndrome patients who were sequenced, clinically active disease was present in about six and clinical remission was observed in fewer than 10. At the time of blood withdrawal, Susac syndrome patients were either therapy-naive, taking corticosteroids (with some also receiving IVIg), or on IVIg alone. Repertoire sequencing was used to test whether CD8+ T cell activation and differentiation in Susac syndrome was antigen driven. The clonality of the CD8+ T cell repertoire was compared across about a dozen healthy donors, about 14 Susac syndrome patients and fewer than 16 multiple sclerosis patients. The paper as a whole reports these results and caveats: Some 15 and five Susac-specific public clones were found in the total CD8+ and CD8+ TEMRA repertoires, respectively. Clonal expansion was observed in Susac syndrome CD8+ repertoires, with the highest expansion in CD8+ TEMRA cells and greater expansion in clinically active than in remitting patients. The number of individuals in the TCR sequencing and HLA analysis was recognized as being relatively small.

Trimming removed 5 bases from V and 4 bases from J, leaving 15 bases between the germline ends. The CDR3 runs 14 amino acids, cysteine and phenylalanine included. The kept DNA is CDR3 alone, 42 bases in frame from the first base. Via the germline V gene, CDR1 is MDHEN and CDR2 SYDVKM. RNA was extracted using the RNeasy kit, and about 0.45 to 1 microgram was reverse transcribed with random hexamers. The immunoSEQ multiplex PCR assay, covering 54 Vbeta and 13 Jbeta segments, was used to amplify TCR beta CDR3 regions. PCR amplification bias was corrected by using a synthetic template baseline for primer optimization and computational correction. Under the source paper's analysis protocol: Only productive sequences were kept, with reads annotated to V, D and J genes according to IMGT and analyzed in immunoSEQ Analyzer. Clonality was computed as one minus Shannon entropy normalized by log2 of the number of productive unique sequences. For each patient and control, public and private clones were evaluated among the 100 most prevalent clones. Susac-specific clones were defined as absent from healthy and MS cohorts, 850 to 1,300 published viral clones and other ImmuneACCESS disease sequences. TCRdb reprocessing: public reads trimmed at Q25 with fastp, clones called with MiXCR, in-frame beta chains kept. Rows matching on CDR3 protein sequence are summarized as one entry with the most common DNA and genes. These V and J calls originate from TCRdb's pipeline instead of the authors' own analysis. This sample lists about 130,000 distinct CDR3 sequences; 85% to 95% were detected once. Under 0.2% of the sample is held by the ten biggest clonotypes.

Peripheral blood CD8+ and CD4+ T cells from healthy donors, Susac syndrome patients and multiple sclerosis patients were profiled by high-throughput TCR beta sequencing. The Susac syndrome patients fulfilled recently defined diagnostic criteria for either definite or probable disease. Bulk CD8+ and CD4+ T cells were purified by magnetic negative isolation, while CD8+ TEMRA cells were enriched using FACS. Blood was collected in EDTA tubes and processed within 24 hours, with PBMCs isolated through density gradient centrifugation. PBMCs intended for TCR sequencing were frozen in liquid nitrogen and were later thawed in a 37 degrees C water bath. Purity of sorted or isolated CD4+, CD8+ and CD8+ TEMRA cells was at least 90%. This clonotype was picked up one time. This receptor's antigen is unknown. The record has no base qualities; no much larger clone is one base away. A single read is weak support.

The sequenced sample was CD8+ T cells from PBMCs. The sequence was obtained from a human donor with Susac syndrome. The sequence links TRBV28 to TRBJ2-7; the D assignment is uncertain and may be TRBD1 or TRBD2, with 7 bases supporting each. The CDR3 region has the sequence CASSRGGGPYEQYF. In nucleotides, the sequence is TGTGCCAGCAGTCGGGGAGGGGGCCCTTACGAGCAGTACTTC.